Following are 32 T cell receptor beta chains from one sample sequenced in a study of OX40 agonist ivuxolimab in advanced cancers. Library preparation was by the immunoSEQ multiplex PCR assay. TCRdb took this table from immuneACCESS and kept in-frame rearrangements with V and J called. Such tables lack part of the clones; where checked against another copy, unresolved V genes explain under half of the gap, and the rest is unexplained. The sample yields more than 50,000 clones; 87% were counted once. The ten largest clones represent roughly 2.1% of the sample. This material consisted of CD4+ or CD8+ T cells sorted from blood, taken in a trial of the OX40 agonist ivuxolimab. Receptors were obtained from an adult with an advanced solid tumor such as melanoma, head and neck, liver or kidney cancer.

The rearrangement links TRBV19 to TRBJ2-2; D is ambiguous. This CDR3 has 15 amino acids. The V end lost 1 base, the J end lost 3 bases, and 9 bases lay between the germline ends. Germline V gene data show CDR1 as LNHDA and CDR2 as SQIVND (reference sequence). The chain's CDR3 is CASSIGSTDTGELFF. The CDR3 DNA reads TGTGCCAGTAGTATAGGGTCGACGGACACCGGGGAGCTGTTTTTT.

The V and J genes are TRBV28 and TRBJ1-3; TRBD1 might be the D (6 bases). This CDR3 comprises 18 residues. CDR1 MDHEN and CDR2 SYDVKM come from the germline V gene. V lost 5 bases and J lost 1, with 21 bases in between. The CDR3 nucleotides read TGTGCCAGCAGTCCCCGAGGGGGTTGGGGGGGTTCTGGAAACACCATATATTTT. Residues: CASSPRGGWGGSGNTIYF.

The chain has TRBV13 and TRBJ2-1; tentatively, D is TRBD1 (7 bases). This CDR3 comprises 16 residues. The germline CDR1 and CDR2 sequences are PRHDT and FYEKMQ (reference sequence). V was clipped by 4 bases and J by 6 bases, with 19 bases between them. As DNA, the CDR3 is TGTGCCAGCAGCTCAGGGGGGCCGGGCGTGAGCAATGAGCAGTTCTTC. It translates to CASSSGGPGVSNEQFF.

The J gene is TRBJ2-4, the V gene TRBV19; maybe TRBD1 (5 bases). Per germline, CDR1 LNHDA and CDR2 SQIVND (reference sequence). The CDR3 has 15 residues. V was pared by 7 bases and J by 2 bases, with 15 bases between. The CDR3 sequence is CASIGMKGTKNIQYF. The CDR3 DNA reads TGTGCCAGTATCGGCATGAAGGGGACCAAAAACATTCAGTACTTC. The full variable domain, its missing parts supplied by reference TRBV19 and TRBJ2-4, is DGGITQSPKYLFRKEGQNVTLSCEQNLNHDAMYWYRQDPGQGLRLIYYSQIVNDFQKGDIAEGYSVSREKKESFPLTVTSAQKNPTAFYLCASIGMKGTKNIQYFGAGTRLSVL.

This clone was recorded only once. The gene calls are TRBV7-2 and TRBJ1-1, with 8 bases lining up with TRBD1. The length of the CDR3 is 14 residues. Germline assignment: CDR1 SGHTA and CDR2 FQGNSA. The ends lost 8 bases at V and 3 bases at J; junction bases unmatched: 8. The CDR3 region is CASFRTGQDTEAFF. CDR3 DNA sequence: TGTGCCAGCTTTAGGACAGGGCAAGACACTGAAGCTTTCTTT. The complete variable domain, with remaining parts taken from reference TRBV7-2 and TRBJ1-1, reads GAGVSQSPSNKVTEKGKDVELRCDPISGHTALYWYRQSLGQGLEFLIYFQGNSAPDKSGLPSDRFSAERTGGSVSTLTIQRTQQEDSAVYLCASFRTGQDTEAFFGQGTRLTVV.

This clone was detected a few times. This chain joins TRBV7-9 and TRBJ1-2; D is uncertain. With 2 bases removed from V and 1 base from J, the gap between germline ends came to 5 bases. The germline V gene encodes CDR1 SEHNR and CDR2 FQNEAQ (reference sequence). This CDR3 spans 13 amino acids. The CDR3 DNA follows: TGTGCCAGCAGCTTAAGAGATAACTATGGCTACACCTTC. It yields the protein CASSLRDNYGYTF. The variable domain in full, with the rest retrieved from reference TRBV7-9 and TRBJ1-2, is DTGVSQNPRHKITKRGQNVTFRCDPISEHNRLYWYRQTLGQGPEFLTYFQNEAQLEKSRLLSDRFSAERPKGSFSTLEIQRTEQGDSAMYLCASSLRDNYGYTFGSGTRLTVV.

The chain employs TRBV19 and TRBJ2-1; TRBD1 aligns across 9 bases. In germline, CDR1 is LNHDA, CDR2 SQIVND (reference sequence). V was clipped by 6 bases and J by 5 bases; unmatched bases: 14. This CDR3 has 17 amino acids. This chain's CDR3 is CASSSVTSGTGNNEQFF. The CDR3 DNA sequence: TGTGCCAGTAGCTCCGTCACTTCAGGGACAGGGAACAATGAGCAGTTCTTC.

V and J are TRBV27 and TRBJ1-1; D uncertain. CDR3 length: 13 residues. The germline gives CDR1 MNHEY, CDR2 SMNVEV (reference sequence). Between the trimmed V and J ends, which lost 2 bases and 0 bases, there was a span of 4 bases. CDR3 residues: CASSLTVNTEAFF. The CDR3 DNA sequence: TGTGCCAGCAGTTTAACGGTGAACACTGAAGCTTTCTTT.

CDR3 nucleotide sequence: TGTGCCAGCAGCCCGTCAACCGGGACAGGGTTTAGTGGCTACACCTTC. Its translation: CASSPSTGTGFSGYTF. The rearrangement uses TRBV5-8 and TRBJ1-2; 9 nucleotides align to TRBD1. After removal of 4 bases from V and 7 bases from J, the junction contained 14 bases not matched to a gene. The germline CDR1 and CDR2 sequences are SGHTS and YDEGEE. This CDR3 has 16 amino acids.

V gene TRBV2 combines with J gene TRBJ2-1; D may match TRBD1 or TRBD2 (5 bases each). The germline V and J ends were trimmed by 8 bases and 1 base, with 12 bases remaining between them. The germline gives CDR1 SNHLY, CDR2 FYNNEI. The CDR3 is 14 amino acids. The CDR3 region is CASSVGASYNEQFF. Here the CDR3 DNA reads TGTGCCAGCTCGGTCGGGGCATCCTACAATGAGCAGTTCTTC.

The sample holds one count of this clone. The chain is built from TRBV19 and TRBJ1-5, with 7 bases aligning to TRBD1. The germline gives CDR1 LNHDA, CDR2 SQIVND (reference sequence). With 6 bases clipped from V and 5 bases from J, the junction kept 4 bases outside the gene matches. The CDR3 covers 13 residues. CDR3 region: CASSLDRDQPQHF. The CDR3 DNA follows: TGTGCCAGTAGCCTCGACAGGGATCAGCCCCAGCATTTT.

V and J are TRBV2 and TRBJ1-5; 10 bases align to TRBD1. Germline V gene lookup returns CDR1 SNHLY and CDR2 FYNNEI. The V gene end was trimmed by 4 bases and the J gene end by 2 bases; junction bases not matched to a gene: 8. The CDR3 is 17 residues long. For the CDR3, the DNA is TGTGCCAGCAGTGTAGTGACAGGGGGCTCGGGCAATCAGCCCCAGCATTTT. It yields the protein CASSVVTGGSGNQPQHF.

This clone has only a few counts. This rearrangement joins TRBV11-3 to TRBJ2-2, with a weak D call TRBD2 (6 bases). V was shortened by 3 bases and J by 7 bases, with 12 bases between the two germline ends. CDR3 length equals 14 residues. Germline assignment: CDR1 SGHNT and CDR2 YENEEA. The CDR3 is CASSFPRGDGELFF. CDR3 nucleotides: TGTGCCAGCAGCTTCCCCCGCGGGGACGGGGAGCTGTTTTTT.

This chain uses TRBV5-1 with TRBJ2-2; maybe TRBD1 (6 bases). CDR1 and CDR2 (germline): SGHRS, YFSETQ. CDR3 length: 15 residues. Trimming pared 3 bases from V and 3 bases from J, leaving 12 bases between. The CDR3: CASSSSGQHTGELFF. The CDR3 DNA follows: TGCGCCAGCAGCTCTTCGGGACAACACACCGGGGAGCTGTTTTTT.

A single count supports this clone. CDR3 nucleotide sequence: TGTGCCAGCAGGACGGAGTCAGACGGCTACACCTTC. Translating gives CASRTESDGYTF. This rearrangement joins TRBV28 to TRBJ1-2; D unclear. Germline V gives CDR1 MDHEN, CDR2 SYDVKM. Between the trimmed V and J ends, which lost 6 bases and 8 bases, there was a span of 13 bases. The CDR3 sequence is 12 residues long.

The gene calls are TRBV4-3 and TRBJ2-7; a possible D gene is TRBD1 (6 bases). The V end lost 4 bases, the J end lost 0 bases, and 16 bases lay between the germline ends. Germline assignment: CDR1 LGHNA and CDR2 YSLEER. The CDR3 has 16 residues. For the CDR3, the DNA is TGCGCCAGCAGCCGCAAACGGACAGAAAGCTCCTACGAGCAGTACTTC. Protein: CASSRKRTESSYEQYF.

The CDR3 bases are TGTGCCAGCAGCTTGGCGGACGGAGCCCTTGGCTACACCTTC. Its translation: CASSLADGALGYTF. The chain employs TRBV5-4 and TRBJ1-2; D is undetermined. The V and J ends lost 0 bases and 7 bases respectively, with 13 bases between them. The germline CDR1 and CDR2 sequences are SGHNT and YYREEE (reference sequence). This CDR3 is built from 14 residues.

CDR3 amino acids: CASSQRPLSNTGELFF. For the CDR3, the DNA is TGTGCCAGCAGCCAAAGACCGCTATCGAACACCGGGGAGCTGTTTTTT. The J gene is TRBJ2-2, the V gene TRBV11-3; D ambiguous. Germline V gene data show CDR1 as SGHNT and CDR2 as YENEEA. With 5 bases removed from V and 0 bases from J, the gap between germline ends came to 13 bases. The CDR3 is 16 amino acids. The full variable domain, in which reference TRBV11-3 and TRBJ2-2 provide the parts outside the CDR3, is EAGVVQSPRYKIIEKKQPVAFWCNPISGHNTLYWYLQNLGQGPELLIRYENEEAVDDSQLPKDRFSAERLKGVDSTLKIQPAELGDSAVYLCASSQRPLSNTGELFFGEGSRLTVL.

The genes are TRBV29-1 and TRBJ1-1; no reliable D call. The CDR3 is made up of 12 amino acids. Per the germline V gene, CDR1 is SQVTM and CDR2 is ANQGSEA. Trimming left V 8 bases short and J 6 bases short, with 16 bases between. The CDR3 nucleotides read TGCAGCTATGGCCCAACTGGGGCTGAAGCTTTCTTT. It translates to CSYGPTGAEAFF.

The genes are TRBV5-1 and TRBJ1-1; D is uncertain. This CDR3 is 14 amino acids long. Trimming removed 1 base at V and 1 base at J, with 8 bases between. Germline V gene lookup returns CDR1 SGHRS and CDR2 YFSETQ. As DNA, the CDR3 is TGCGCCAGCAGCTTGTCCGCGGGGAACACTGAAGCTTTCTTT. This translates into CASSLSAGNTEAFF.

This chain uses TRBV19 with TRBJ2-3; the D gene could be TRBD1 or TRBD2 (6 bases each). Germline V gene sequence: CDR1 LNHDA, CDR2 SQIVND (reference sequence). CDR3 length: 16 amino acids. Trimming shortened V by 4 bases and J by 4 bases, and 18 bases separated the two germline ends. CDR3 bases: TGTGCCAGTAGTACCCCCCGGGAGCCAGGGGCAGATACGCAGTATTTT. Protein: CASSTPREPGADTQYF.

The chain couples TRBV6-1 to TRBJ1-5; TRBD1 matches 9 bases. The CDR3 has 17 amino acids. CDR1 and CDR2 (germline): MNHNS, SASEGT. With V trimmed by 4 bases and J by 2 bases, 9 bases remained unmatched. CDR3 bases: TGTGCCAGCAGTGGCGCCTCGGGACAGGGCGGCAATCAGCCCCAGCATTTT. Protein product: CASSGASGQGGNQPQHF.

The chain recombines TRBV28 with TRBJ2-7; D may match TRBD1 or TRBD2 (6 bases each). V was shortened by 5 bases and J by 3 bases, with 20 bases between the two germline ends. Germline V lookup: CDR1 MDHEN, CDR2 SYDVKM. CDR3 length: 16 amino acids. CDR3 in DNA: TGTGCCAGCAGTCTCGGGGGAGTTGGGGGGCTCTACGAGCAGTACTTC. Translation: CASSLGGVGGLYEQYF.

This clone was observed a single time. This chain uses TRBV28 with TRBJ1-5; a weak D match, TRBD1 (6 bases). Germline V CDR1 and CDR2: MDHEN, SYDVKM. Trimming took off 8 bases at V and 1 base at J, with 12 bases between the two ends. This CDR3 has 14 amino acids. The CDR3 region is CASGRGYSNQPQHF. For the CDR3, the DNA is TGTGCCAGCGGCAGGGGATACAGCAATCAGCCCCAGCATTTT.

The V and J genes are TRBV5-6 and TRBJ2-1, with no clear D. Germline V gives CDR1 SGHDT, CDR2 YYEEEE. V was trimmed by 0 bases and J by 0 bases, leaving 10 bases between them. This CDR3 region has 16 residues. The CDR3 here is CASSLADLSSYNEQFF. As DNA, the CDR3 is TGTGCCAGCAGCTTGGCGGATCTTAGCTCCTACAATGAGCAGTTCTTC. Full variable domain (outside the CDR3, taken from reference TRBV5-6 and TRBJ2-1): DAGVTQSPTHLIKTRGQQVTLRCSPKSGHDTVSWYQQALGQGPQFIFQYYEEEERQRGNFPDRFSGHQFPNYSSELNVNALLLGDSALYLCASSLADLSSYNEQFFGPGTRLTVL.

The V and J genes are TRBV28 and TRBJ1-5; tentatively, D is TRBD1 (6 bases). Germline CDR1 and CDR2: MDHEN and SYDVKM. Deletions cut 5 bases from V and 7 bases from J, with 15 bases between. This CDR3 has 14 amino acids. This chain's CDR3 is CASSVTGGRQPQHF. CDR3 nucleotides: TGTGCCAGCAGTGTCACGGGGGGCAGGCAGCCCCAGCATTTT. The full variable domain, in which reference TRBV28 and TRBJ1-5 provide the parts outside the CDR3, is DVKVTQSSRYLVKRTGEKVFLECVQDMDHENMFWYRQDPGLGLRLIYFSYDVKMKEKGDIPEGYSVSREKKERFSLILESASTNQTSMYLCASSVTGGRQPQHFGDGTRLSIL.

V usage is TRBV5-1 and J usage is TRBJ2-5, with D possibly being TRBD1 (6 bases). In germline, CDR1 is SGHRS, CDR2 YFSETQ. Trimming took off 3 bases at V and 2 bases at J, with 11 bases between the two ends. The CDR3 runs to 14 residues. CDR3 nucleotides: TGCGCCAGCAGCTACCGGGACATTCAAGAGACCCAGTACTTC. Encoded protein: CASSYRDIQETQYF. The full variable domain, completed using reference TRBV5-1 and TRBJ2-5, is KAGVTQTPRYLIKTRGQQVTLSCSPISGHRSVSWYQQTPGQGLQFLFEYFSETQRNKGNFPGRFSGRQFSNSRSEMNVSTLELGDSALYLCASSYRDIQETQYFGPGTRLLVL.

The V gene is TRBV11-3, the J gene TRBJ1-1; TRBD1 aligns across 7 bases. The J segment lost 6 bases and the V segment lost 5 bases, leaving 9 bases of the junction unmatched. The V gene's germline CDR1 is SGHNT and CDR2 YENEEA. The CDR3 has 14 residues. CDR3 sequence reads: CASSPRQGYPEAFF. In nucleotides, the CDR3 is TGTGCCAGCAGCCCCAGACAGGGCTACCCTGAAGCTTTCTTT.

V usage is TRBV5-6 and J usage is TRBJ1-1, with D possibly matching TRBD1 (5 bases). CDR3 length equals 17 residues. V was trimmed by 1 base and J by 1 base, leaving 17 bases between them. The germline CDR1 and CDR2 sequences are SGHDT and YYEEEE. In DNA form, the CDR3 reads TGTGCCAGCAGCTTGTTAGTAGGGACCTTGGGGAACACTGAAGCTTTCTTT. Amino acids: CASSLLVGTLGNTEAFF.

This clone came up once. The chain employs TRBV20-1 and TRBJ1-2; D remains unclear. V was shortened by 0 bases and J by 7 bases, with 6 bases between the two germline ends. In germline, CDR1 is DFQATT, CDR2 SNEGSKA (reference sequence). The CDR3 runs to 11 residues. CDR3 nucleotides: TGCAGTGCTAGAGATCGAGTTGGCTACACCTTC. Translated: CSARDRVGYTF.

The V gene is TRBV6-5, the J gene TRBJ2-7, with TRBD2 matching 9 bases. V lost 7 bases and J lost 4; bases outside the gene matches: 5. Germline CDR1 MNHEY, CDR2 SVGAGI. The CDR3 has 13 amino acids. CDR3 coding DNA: TGTGCCAGCATCCGTAGCGGGGGATACGAGCAGTACTTC. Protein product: CASIRSGGYEQYF.

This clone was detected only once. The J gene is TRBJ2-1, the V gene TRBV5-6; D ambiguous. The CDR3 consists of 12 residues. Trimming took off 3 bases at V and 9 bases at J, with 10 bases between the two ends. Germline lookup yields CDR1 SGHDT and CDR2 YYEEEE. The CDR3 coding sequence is TGTGCCAGCAGCTCGATCCGGGTTGAGCAGTTCTTC. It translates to CASSSIRVEQFF.